This T cell receptor (beta chain) was retrieved from a study of technical replicates of blood from several donors. TCRdb keeps only in-frame clones here, not all; method: immunoSEQ multiplex PCR. In the table there are about 81,000 clones, nearly 97% of which are singletons. The germline V gene encodes CDR1 GTSNPN and CDR2 SVGIG (reference sequence). V lost 3 bases to trimming and J lost 0 bases; unmatched junction nucleotides: 5. This CDR3 contains 14 residues. This chain links TRBV30 with TRBJ2-7, with 7 bases aligning to TRBD1. Material: T cells isolated from PBMCs. This TCR was sampled from a human donor in good health. CDR3 DNA: TGTGCCTGGAGCGGACAGGCAAGCTCCTACGAGCAGTACTTC. This translates into CAWSGQASSYEQYF.